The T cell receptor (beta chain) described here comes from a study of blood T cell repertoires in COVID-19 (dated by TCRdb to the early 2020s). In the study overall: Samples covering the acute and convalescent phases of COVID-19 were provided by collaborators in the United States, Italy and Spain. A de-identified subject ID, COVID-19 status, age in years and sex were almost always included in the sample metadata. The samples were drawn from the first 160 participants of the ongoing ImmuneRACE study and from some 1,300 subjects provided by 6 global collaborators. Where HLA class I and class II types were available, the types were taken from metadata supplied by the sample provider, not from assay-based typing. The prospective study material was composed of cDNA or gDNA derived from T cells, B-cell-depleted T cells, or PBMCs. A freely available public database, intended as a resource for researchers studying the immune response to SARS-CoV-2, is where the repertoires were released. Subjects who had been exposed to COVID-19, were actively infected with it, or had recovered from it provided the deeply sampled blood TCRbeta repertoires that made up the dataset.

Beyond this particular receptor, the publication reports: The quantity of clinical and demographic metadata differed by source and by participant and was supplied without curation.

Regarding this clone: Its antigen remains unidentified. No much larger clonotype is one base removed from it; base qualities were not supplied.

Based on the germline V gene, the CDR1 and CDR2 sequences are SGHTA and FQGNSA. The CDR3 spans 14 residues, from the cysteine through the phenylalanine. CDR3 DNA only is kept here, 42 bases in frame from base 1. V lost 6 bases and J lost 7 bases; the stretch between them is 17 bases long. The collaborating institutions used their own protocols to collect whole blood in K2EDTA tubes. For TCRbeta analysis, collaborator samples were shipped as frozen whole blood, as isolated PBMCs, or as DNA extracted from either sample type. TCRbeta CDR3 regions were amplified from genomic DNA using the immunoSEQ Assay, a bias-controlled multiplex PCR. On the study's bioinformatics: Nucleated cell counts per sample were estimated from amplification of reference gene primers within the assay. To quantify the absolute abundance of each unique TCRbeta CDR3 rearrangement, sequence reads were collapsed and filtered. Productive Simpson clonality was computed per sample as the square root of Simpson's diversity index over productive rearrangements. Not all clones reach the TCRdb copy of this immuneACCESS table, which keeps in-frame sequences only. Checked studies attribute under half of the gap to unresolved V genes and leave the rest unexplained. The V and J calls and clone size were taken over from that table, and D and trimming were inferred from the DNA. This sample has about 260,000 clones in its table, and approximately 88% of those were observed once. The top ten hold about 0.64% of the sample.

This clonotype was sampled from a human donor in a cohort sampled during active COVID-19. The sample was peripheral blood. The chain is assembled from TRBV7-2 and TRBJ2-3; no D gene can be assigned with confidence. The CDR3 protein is CASSIEAGFHTQYF. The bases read TGTGCCAGCAGTATCGAGGCCGGGTTCCATACGCAGTATTTT.